This TCR beta chain was retrieved from a study of CD8 T cells in ankylosing spondylitis. A few counts support this clonotype. Its antigen is as yet unknown. TCRdb reprocessed the 5' RACE reads with MiXCR, giving one entry per CDR3 protein. The sample yields some 140,000 distinct CDR3 sequences, 7.3% seen once. Regarding the study as a whole: A TCR beta motif of several highly homologous variants seemed to mark ankylosing spondylitis blood. Past studies reported some motif variants in reactive arthritis synovial fluid and blood.

The sample was blood, either unsorted or a sorted T cell fraction (not recorded which). The receptor's source is a female donor with ankylosing spondylitis or in good health (not recorded which).

CDR3 coding DNA: TGTGCCAGTAATACAGGGGGCTCGTCGTCTGGCTACACCTTC. This sequence encodes CASNTGGSSSGYTF. This rearrangement joins TRBV28 to TRBJ1-2; 9 positions agree with TRBD1. The CDR3 contains 14 residues. Germline trimming cut 9 bases from V and 7 bases from J; bases unmatched to any gene: 12. Germline CDR1 is MDHEN and CDR2 is SYDVKM.